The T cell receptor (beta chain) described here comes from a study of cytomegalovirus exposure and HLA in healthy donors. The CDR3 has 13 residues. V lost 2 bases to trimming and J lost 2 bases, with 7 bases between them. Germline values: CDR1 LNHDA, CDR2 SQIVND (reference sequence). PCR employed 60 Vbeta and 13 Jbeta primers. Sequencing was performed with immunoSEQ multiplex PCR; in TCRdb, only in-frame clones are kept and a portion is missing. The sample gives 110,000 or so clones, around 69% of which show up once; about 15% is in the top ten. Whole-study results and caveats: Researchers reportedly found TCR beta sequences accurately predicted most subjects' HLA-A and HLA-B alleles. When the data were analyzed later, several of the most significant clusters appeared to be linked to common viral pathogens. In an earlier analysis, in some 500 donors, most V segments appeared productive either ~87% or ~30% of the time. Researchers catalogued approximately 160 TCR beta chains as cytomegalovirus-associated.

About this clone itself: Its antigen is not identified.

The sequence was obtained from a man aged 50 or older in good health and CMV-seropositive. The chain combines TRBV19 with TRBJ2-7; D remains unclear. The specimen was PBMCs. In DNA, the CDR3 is TGTGCCAGTAGTATAACTGTGACCTACGAGCAGTACTTC. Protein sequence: CASSITVTYEQYF.